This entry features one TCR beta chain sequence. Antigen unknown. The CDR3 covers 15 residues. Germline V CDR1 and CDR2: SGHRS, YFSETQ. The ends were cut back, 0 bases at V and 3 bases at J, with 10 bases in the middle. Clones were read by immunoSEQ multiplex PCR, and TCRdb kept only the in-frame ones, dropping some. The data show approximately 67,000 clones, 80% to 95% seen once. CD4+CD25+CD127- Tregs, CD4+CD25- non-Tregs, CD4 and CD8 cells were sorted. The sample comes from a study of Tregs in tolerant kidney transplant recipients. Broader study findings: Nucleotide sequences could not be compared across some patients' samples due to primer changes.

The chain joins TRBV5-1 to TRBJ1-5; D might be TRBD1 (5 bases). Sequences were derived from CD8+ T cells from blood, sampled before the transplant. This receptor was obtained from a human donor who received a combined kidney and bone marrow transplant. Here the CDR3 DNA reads TGCGCCAGCAGCTTGGAAGGGGCCACCAATCAGCCCCAGCATTTT. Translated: CASSLEGATNQPQHF.